This T cell receptor (beta chain) was recorded in a study of T cells in Graves' hyperthyroidism and ophthalmopathy. Study-level points and caveats: Classification by a 13 V-J model distinguished ophthalmopathy from stable hyperthyroidism.

Those patients with uncontrolled infection, other autoimmune disease, pregnancy or lactation were excluded. This clonotype was recorded at least ten times. Its antigen remains unknown. Amplification of TCR beta CDR3 regions used RNA as the template. The primer set for the first-round RT-PCR of the TCR CDR3 was HTBI. TCRdb fed the multiplex PCR reads into MiXCR, producing one record per CDR3 protein. Counted here are about 200,000 distinct CDR3 sequences, 17% occurring once; the ten biggest clones make up roughly 50%. The CDR3 spans 13 residues. Per germline, CDR1 KGHSH and CDR2 LQKENI. The ends were cut back, 3 bases at V and 3 bases at J, with 8 bases in the middle.

The sequence derives from a woman aged 50 to 60 with Graves' hyperthyroidism. Sequencing was done on a sample of blood. The chain has TRBV18 and TRBJ1-2, with D hard to call. This chain's CDR3 is CASSPGVDYGYTF. CDR3 bases: TGTGCCAGCTCACCCGGGGTCGACTATGGCTACACCTTC.